Below, 14 T cell receptor beta chains from the same sample are listed, as sequenced in a study of T cells in Graves' hyperthyroidism and ophthalmopathy. Using RNA transcripts as the source, TCR beta CDR3 regions were amplified. The TCR CDR3 was amplified in a first-round RT-PCR using the HTBI primer set. From the multiplex PCR reads, TCRdb called clonotypes with MiXCR, one entry per CDR3 protein. The sample includes approximately 400,000 distinct CDR3 sequences, over 11% of them seen just once. The source material was blood. All receptors come from a woman aged 60 to 75 with Graves' hyperthyroidism.

This clonotype has more than one count but fewer than ten. The rearrangement uses TRBV27 and TRBJ1-1; tentative D call: TRBD1 (6 bases). Looked up from germline, CDR1 is MNHEY and CDR2 is SMNVEV (reference sequence). This CDR3 has 14 amino acids. V dropped 7 bases and J dropped 10 bases, with 22 bases sitting between them. The CDR3 nucleotides read TGTGCCAGCACCACGTACTATGGGGGGCTGGTAGCTTTCTTT. This gives the protein CASTTYYGGLVAFF.

The rearrangement links TRBV5-1 to TRBJ1-1, with D unclear. CDR3 length equals 14 residues. Germline CDR1 and CDR2: SGHRS and YFSETQ. V was shortened by 1 base and J by 4 bases, with 11 bases between the two germline ends. As DNA, the CDR3 is TGCGCCAGCAGCTTGTTAGGCTCAGGCACTGAAGCTTTCTTT. It codes for CASSLLGSGTEAFF. Supplemented by reference TRBV5-1 and TRBJ1-1, the full variable domain reads KAGVTQTPRYLIKTRGQQVTLSCSPISGHRSVSWYQQTPGQGLQFLFEYFSETQRNKGNFPGRFSGRQFSNSRSEMNVSTLELGDSALYLCASSLLGSGTEAFFGQGTRLTVV.

The genes are TRBV18 and TRBJ2-2; 11 nucleotides match TRBD2. Germline V gene data show CDR1 as KGHSH and CDR2 as LQKENI. The V segment lost 2 bases and the J segment 6 bases; nucleotides outside the gene matches: 8. The CDR3 consists of 17 residues. CDR3 protein: CASSPVIASGRPGELFF. The CDR3 region has the DNA TGTGCCAGCTCACCAGTGATTGCTAGCGGGAGGCCCGGGGAGCTGTTTTTT. The whole variable domain, filled in from reference TRBV18 and TRBJ2-2, reads NAGVMQNPRHLVRRRGQEARLRCSPMKGHSHVYWYRQLPEEGLKFMVYLQKENIIDESGMPKERFSAEFPKEGPSILRIQQVVRGDSAAYFCASSPVIASGRPGELFFGEGSRLTVL.

In this sample, this clonotype turned up many times. This sequence joins TRBV2 and TRBJ1-3; D ambiguous. The CDR3 totals 14 residues. CDR1 is SNHLY, CDR2 FYNNEI, per germline. Trimming left V 7 bases short and J 0 bases short, with 10 bases between. The CDR3 DNA sequence: TGTGCCAGCAACGCTCAAATCTCTGGAAACACCATATATTTT. Protein: CASNAQISGNTIYF.

The V gene is TRBV25-1, the J gene TRBJ1-2; D is possibly TRBD1 (6 bases). Germline V gives CDR1 MGHDK, CDR2 SYGVNS. The CDR3 runs to 13 residues. The V end was cut by 4 bases, the J end by 8 bases, with 14 bases between. CDR3 nucleotide sequence: TGTGCCAGCAGTGGGACAGCGGTGGGGGGCTACACCTTC. Protein product: CASSGTAVGGYTF.

This clonotype has more than one count but fewer than ten. The chain carries TRBV30 and TRBJ2-5; 8 bases agree with TRBD2. The CDR3 loop spans 15 amino acids. Germline loops: CDR1 GTSNPN, CDR2 SVGIG (reference sequence). The J segment lost 4 bases and the V segment lost 3 bases, leaving 10 bases of the junction unmatched. CDR3 amino acids: CAWSFGGGGGETQYF. Written as DNA, the CDR3 is TGTGCCTGGAGCTTCGGGGGGGGAGGGGGAGAGACCCAGTACTTC.

This clonotype was found many times. This sequence joins TRBV6-2 or TRBV6-3 and TRBJ1-6; D is unclear. CDR1 is MNHEY and CDR2 is SVGEGT in the germline V gene. This CDR3 is built from 12 residues. Trimming removed 8 bases from V and 7 bases from J, with 9 bases in between. CDR3 amino acids: CASLDHNSPLHF. CDR3 DNA: TGTGCCAGCCTTGATCACAATTCACCCCTCCACTTT.

The chain recombines TRBV11-2 with TRBJ2-5; 7 nucleotides match TRBD2. The CDR3 extends over 15 amino acids. CDR1 and CDR2 (germline): SGHAT, FQNNGV. The trim removed 0 bases at V and 4 bases at J, leaving 5 bases unmatched. The CDR3 nucleotides are TGTGCCAGCAGCTTAGACGCGGGAGCACGAGAGACCCAGTACTTC. Translating it yields CASSLDAGARETQYF.

This clonotype was seen a few times. V usage is TRBV19 and J usage is TRBJ2-7; the D gene is possibly TRBD1 (5 bases). The germline V gene has CDR1 LNHDA and CDR2 SQIVND (reference sequence). V was clipped by 3 bases and J by 2 bases, with 17 bases between them. The CDR3 length is 16 residues. The CDR3 region is CASSIPLGLGAYEQYF. CDR3 nucleotide sequence: TGTGCCAGTAGTATCCCCCTTGGGCTAGGGGCCTACGAGCAGTACTTC.

Here the CDR3 DNA reads TGTGCTAGTGGCCTCCCGACTAGCGGGGCAAATGAGCAGTTCTTC. Residues: CASGLPTSGANEQFF. This chain joins TRBV12-5 and TRBJ2-1, with 11 nucleotides matching TRBD2. Germline trimming cut 6 bases from V and 7 bases from J; bases unmatched to any gene: 8. The CDR3 runs to 15 residues. The germline gives CDR1 LGHNT, CDR2 FRNRAP.

This clonotype appeared many times. The CDR3 protein is CASSFLGGMNTGELFF. The DNA of the CDR3 is TGTGCCAGCAGCTTTCTCGGAGGAATGAACACCGGGGAGCTGTTTTTT. The chain couples TRBV7-8 to TRBJ2-2; D might be TRBD2 (5 bases). V was trimmed by 3 bases and J by 1 base, leaving 12 bases between them. The CDR3 contains 16 residues. The germline V gene encodes CDR1 SGHVS and CDR2 FQNEAQ.

At least ten counts were recorded for this clonotype. The chain joins TRBV25-1 to TRBJ2-1; TRBD2 matches 11 bases. Germline CDR1 reads MGHDK; CDR2 reads SYGVNS. The CDR3 length is 15 residues. Trimming at V came to 4 bases and at J to 8 bases, leaving 7 bases not matched to a gene. The CDR3 is CASSVAGGAGDEQFF. CDR3 in DNA: TGTGCCAGCAGTGTAGCGGGAGGGGCCGGGGATGAGCAGTTCTTC.

This clonotype has a count of ten or more. The J gene is TRBJ2-7, the V gene TRBV5-1; D is perhaps TRBD2 (6 bases). This CDR3 spans 13 amino acids. CDR1 is SGHRS and CDR2 is YFSETQ in the germline V gene. V was trimmed by 4 bases and J by 4 bases, leaving 12 bases between them. CDR3: CASSLEGIYEQYF. The CDR3 DNA follows: TGCGCCAGCAGCCTGGAGGGGATATACGAGCAGTACTTC.

The chain combines TRBV13 with TRBJ2-7, with 8 bases aligning to TRBD2. Losses at the gene ends were 5 bases for V and 0 bases for J; bases not matched to a gene: 9. The CDR3 spans 16 residues. Germline V gene lookup returns CDR1 PRHDT and CDR2 FYEKMQ (reference sequence). Written as DNA, the CDR3 is TGTGCCAGCAGCCCCGGGGGGGCCCGTTCCTCCTACGAGCAGTACTTC. Protein product: CASSPGGARSSYEQYF.